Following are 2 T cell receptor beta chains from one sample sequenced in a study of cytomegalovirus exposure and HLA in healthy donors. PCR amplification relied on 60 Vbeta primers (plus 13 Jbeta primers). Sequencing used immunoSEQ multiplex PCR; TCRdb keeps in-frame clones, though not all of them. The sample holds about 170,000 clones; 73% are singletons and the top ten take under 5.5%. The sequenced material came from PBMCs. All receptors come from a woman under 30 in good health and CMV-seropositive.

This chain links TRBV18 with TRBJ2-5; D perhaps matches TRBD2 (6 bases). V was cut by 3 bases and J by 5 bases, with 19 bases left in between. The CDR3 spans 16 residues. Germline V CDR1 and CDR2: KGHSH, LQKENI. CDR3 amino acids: CASSPPDPGERETQYF. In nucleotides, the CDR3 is TGTGCCAGCTCACCGCCCGACCCGGGAGAGCGGGAGACCCAGTACTTC.

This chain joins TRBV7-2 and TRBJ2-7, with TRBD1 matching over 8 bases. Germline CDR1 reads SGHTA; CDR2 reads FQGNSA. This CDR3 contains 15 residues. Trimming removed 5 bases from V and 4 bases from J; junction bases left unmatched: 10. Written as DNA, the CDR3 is TGTGCCAGCAGCCTCCGGGACAGGTTTGGGTACGAGCAGTACTTC. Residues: CASSLRDRFGYEQYF.